The 20 T cell receptor beta chains presented below share a single source sample, sequenced in a study of T cell clonotyping in hematopoietic cell transplantation (dated by TCRdb to the early 2020s). Receptors were amplified or captured by the immunoSEQ multiplex PCR assay. TCRdb obtained this table from immuneACCESS and retained in-frame rearrangements with V and J assigned. These tables miss some clones; where compared with another copy, unresolved V genes account for less than half of the shortfall, and the remainder is unexplained. Here the sample has about 19,000 clones; around four fifths occur a single time. Roughly 14% of the sample is in the top ten clones. The sample consisted of peripheral blood mononuclear cells. The receptors shown here come from a man in his sixties in good health. Some clones in this sample may be carry-over from other donors' samples.

V usage is TRBV19 and J usage is TRBJ1-2; D ambiguous. Germline V gene lookup returns CDR1 LNHDA and CDR2 SQIVND (reference sequence). V was pared by 8 bases and J by 8 bases, with 21 bases between. The CDR3 is 14 residues long. Here the CDR3 DNA reads TGTGCCAGTGGATTGACCCGACTTTTGCCAGGCTACACCTTC. Translating gives CASGLTRLLPGYTF.

The V call is TRBV29-1, the J call TRBJ1-5; D remains ambiguous. This CDR3 is 10 amino acids long. The ends were cut back, 4 bases at V and 7 bases at J, with 5 bases in the middle. The germline CDR1 and CDR2 sequences are SQVTM and ANQGSEA. CDR3 in amino acids: CSVGEQPQHF. The DNA for the CDR3 is TGCAGCGTTGGTGAGCAGCCCCAGCATTTT.

This chain connects TRBV20-1 to TRBJ1-1; no firm D call. CDR3 length equals 11 residues. Germline V gene sequence: CDR1 DFQATT, CDR2 SNEGSKA (reference sequence). V lost 3 bases and J 2 bases, leaving 4 bases between the germline ends. The CDR3 protein is CSARGNTEAFF. The DNA of the CDR3 is TGCAGTGCTAGGGGAAACACTGAAGCTTTCTTT.

V gene TRBV6-1 combines with J gene TRBJ2-2, with TRBD2 matching over 8 bases. CDR1 and CDR2 (germline): MNHNS, SASEGT. There are 15 residues in the CDR3. V lost 8 bases and J lost 2; bases outside the gene matches: 7. The CDR3 is CASVERGPNTGELFF. The CDR3 DNA sequence: TGTGCCAGCGTTGAGCGGGGGCCTAACACCGGGGAGCTGTTTTTT.

The chain employs TRBV27 and TRBJ2-5; 9 nucleotides agree with TRBD2. CDR3 length: 13 residues. V lost 4 bases and J lost 5; bases outside the gene matches: 2. CDR1 is MNHEY, CDR2 SMNVEV, per germline (reference sequence). CDR3 residues: CASSSSGGETQYF. CDR3 coding DNA: TGTGCCAGCAGTTCGAGCGGGGGGGAGACCCAGTACTTC.

This clone was counted only a few times. The chain combines TRBV30 with TRBJ1-2; tentative D call: TRBD1 (6 bases). The germline V and J ends were trimmed by 2 bases and 5 bases, with 9 bases remaining between them. The germline gives CDR1 GTSNPN, CDR2 SVGIG (reference sequence). The CDR3 is 12 residues long. The CDR3 is CAWSTGRYGYTF. Written as DNA, the CDR3 is TGTGCCTGGAGTACAGGGAGATATGGCTACACCTTC. The complete variable domain, with remaining parts taken from reference TRBV30 and TRBJ1-2, reads SQTIHQWPATLVQPVGSPLSLECTVEGTSNPNLYWYRQAAGRGLQLLFYSVGIGQISSEVPQNLSASRPQDRQFILSSKKLLLSDSGFYLCAWSTGRYGYTFGSGTRLTVV.

Worth noting for this clone: At one boundary the junction diverges from the germline segment, which might be a read error. The chain joins TRBV7-9 to TRBJ2-5; D possibly corresponds to TRBD2 (5 bases). Germline assignment: CDR1 SEHNR and CDR2 FQNEAQ (reference sequence). The CDR3 contains 12 residues. CDR3 protein: CASSFDLGRRDF. In DNA form, the CDR3 reads TGTGCCAGCAGCTTTGATTTGGGCAGGCGGGACTTC.

The chain carries TRBV7-9 and TRBJ1-2; the D gene is possibly TRBD1 (6 bases). The V gene's germline CDR1 is SEHNR and CDR2 FQNEAQ (reference sequence). With 6 bases removed from V and 8 bases from J, the gap between germline ends came to 19 bases. This CDR3 comprises 14 residues. The CDR3 DNA reads as TGTGCCAGCAGACCAACCGGGCAGGGGCAAGGCTACACCTTC. It translates to CASRPTGQGQGYTF.

The V gene is TRBV5-4, the J gene TRBJ2-1; perhaps TRBD2 as D (5 bases). CDR3 size: 14 residues. The germline V and J ends were trimmed by 1 base and 9 bases, with 14 bases remaining between them. Germline CDR1 reads SGHNT; CDR2 reads YYREEE (reference sequence). The CDR3 nucleotides read TGTGCCAGCAGCTTGCGGAATCTTGAGGGTGAGCAGTTCTTC. It translates to CASSLRNLEGEQFF.

The chain joins TRBV28 to TRBJ1-6, with 7 positions matching TRBD1. The CDR3 extends over 15 amino acids. The V segment lost 6 bases and the J segment 3 bases; nucleotides outside the gene matches: 5. Per germline, CDR1 MDHEN and CDR2 SYDVKM. CDR3 DNA sequence: TGTGCCAGCAGCTCCCGGGACAGCTATAATTCACCCCTCCACTTT. It translates to CASSSRDSYNSPLHF. The complete variable domain, with remaining parts taken from reference TRBV28 and TRBJ1-6, reads DVKVTQSSRYLVKRTGEKVFLECVQDMDHENMFWYRQDPGLGLRLIYFSYDVKMKEKGDIPEGYSVSREKKERFSLILESASTNQTSMYLCASSSRDSYNSPLHFGNGTRLTVT.

The V gene is TRBV27, the J gene TRBJ1-2; the match to TRBD1 covers 9 bases. Germline CDR1 is MNHEY and CDR2 is SMNVEV (reference sequence). This CDR3 contains 15 residues. V dropped 5 bases and J dropped 4; count of bases not matched to a gene: 8. CDR3 sequence (DNA): TGTGCCAGCAGTCCATCGACAGGGGGGACCTATGGCTACACCTTC. Protein: CASSPSTGGTYGYTF.

The chain uses TRBV4-2 and TRBJ1-6; a possible D gene is TRBD1 (6 bases). Germline lookup yields CDR1 LGHNA and CDR2 YNFKEQ. With 3 bases removed from V and 7 bases from J, the gap between germline ends came to 10 bases. The CDR3 sequence is 14 residues long. The CDR3 region is CASSQGAGNSPLHF. DNA for the CDR3: TGTGCCAGCAGCCAGGGGGCGGGGAATTCACCCCTCCACTTT.

In nucleotides, the CDR3 is TGTGCCAGCAGTGACAGGGGGTGGCAAGAGACCCAGTACTTC. Encoded protein: CASSDRGWQETQYF. The genes are TRBV27 and TRBJ2-5; 9 bases fit TRBD1. CDR1 and CDR2 (germline): MNHEY, SMNVEV (reference sequence). This CDR3 has 14 residues. Trimming at V came to 5 bases and at J to 2 bases, leaving 3 bases not matched to a gene.

Of note for this clone: Its ends do not fully match the called genes, so a read error is possible. The V call is TRBV30, the J call TRBJ2-2; 9 nucleotides match TRBD1. The CDR3 runs 13 residues. The germline V gene encodes CDR1 GTSNPN and CDR2 SVGIG (reference sequence). In nucleotides, the CDR3 is TGTGCCTGGAATGGACAGGGGACCGGGGAGCTGCTTTTT. It encodes CAWNGQGTGELLF. The whole variable domain, filled in from reference TRBV30 and TRBJ2-2, reads SQTIHQWPATLVQPVGSPLSLECTVEGTSNPNLYWYRQAAGRGLQLLFYSVGIGQISSEVPQNLSASRPQDRQFILSSKKLLLSDSGFYLCAWNGQGTGELLFGEGSRLTVL.

V gene TRBV7-8 combines with J gene TRBJ2-1, with D unresolved. The V end was cut by 8 bases, the J end by 3 bases, with 11 bases between. Per germline, CDR1 SGHVS and CDR2 FQNEAQ. The CDR3 extends over 13 amino acids. CDR3 loop: CASEENGYNEQFF. The CDR3, as DNA: TGTGCCAGCGAAGAAAACGGCTACAATGAGCAGTTCTTC.

The rearrangement joins TRBV28 to TRBJ2-7; 11 bases line up with TRBD1. Looked up from germline, CDR1 is MDHEN and CDR2 is SYDVKM. This CDR3 is built from 15 residues. The J segment lost 3 bases and the V segment lost 4 bases, leaving 5 bases of the junction unmatched. CDR3 sequence reads: CASSSGQGAIYEQYF. The CDR3 DNA reads as TGTGCCAGCAGTTCCGGACAGGGGGCGATCTACGAGCAGTACTTC.

This clone is judged medium-sized. This rearrangement joins TRBV18 to TRBJ1-1; no definite D call. Trimming removed 3 bases from V and 4 bases from J, with 6 bases in between. The germline V gene encodes CDR1 KGHSH and CDR2 LQKENI. This CDR3 has 12 amino acids. The CDR3: CASSPTGTEAFF. CDR3 bases: TGTGCCAGCTCACCGACGGGCACTGAAGCTTTCTTT.

The chain employs TRBV7-9 and TRBJ1-2, with D hard to call. V was pared by 5 bases and J by 7 bases, with 8 bases between. The germline V gene has CDR1 SEHNR and CDR2 FQNEAQ (reference sequence). The CDR3 is made up of 11 amino acids. CDR3 in amino acids: CASSARGGYTF. CDR3 nucleotides: TGTGCCAGCAGCGCCAGAGGTGGCTACACCTTC.

The V call is TRBV7-3, the J call TRBJ2-3; D gene uncertain. Germline CDR1 is SGHTA and CDR2 is FQGTGA. The germline V and J ends were trimmed by 2 bases and 6 bases, with 9 bases remaining between them. This CDR3 comprises 13 residues. In DNA, the CDR3 is TGTGCCAGCAGCTTACAGCAAGGTGATACGCAGTATTTT. Encoded protein: CASSLQQGDTQYF.

This clone turned up a few times. DNA for the CDR3: TGTGCCAGCAGGAGCGGGATTAGGGACGAGCAGTACTTC. This translates into CASRSGIRDEQYF. V usage is TRBV11-3 and J usage is TRBJ2-7, with TRBD2 identical over 7 bases. Germline V gene lookup returns CDR1 SGHNT and CDR2 YENEEA. Losses at the gene ends were 6 bases for V and 5 bases for J; bases not matched to a gene: 7. The CDR3 consists of 13 residues. Based on the CDR3 plus reference TRBV11-3 and TRBJ2-7, the full variable domain is EAGVVQSPRYKIIEKKQPVAFWCNPISGHNTLYWYLQNLGQGPELLIRYENEEAVDDSQLPKDRFSAERLKGVDSTLKIQPAELGDSAVYLCASRSGIRDEQYFGPGTRLTVT.